The 24 T cell receptor beta chains below all came from one sample that was sequenced in a study of shared clonotypes between healthy human individuals. Libraries were prepared by immunoSEQ multiplex PCR; TCRdb keeps only in-frame clonotypes and omits some of them. The sample yields 550,000 to 800,000 clones, roughly 70% seen once. Source material: memory CD4+ T cells sorted from blood. The subset is: CD45RA-negative fraction. Receptor source: a woman in her twenties or thirties in good health.

This chain uses TRBV5-4 with TRBJ2-5; D not certain. Germline V gene lookup returns CDR1 SGHNT and CDR2 YYREEE (reference sequence). The V end lost 4 bases, the J end lost 0 bases, and 4 bases lay between the germline ends. The CDR3 spans 12 residues. The CDR3 reads CASSRDQETQYF. Written as DNA, the CDR3 is TGTGCCAGCAGCCGGGACCAAGAGACCCAGTACTTC.

This clone was detected once. Other nucleotide sequences in the sample specify the same CDR3. The chain couples TRBV30 to TRBJ1-5; D gene unclear. V lost 2 bases to trimming and J lost 4 bases, with 9 bases between them. The CDR3 loop spans 13 amino acids. CDR1 and CDR2 (germline): GTSNPN, SVGIG (reference sequence). The CDR3 here is CAWSLQPNQPQHF. DNA of the CDR3: TGTGCCTGGAGTCTACAGCCAAATCAGCCCCAGCATTTT.

The chain uses TRBV19 and TRBJ1-2; tentative D call: TRBD1 (5 bases). CDR3 length: 13 amino acids. Germline V gene data show CDR1 as LNHDA and CDR2 as SQIVND (reference sequence). Trimming shortened V by 1 base and J by 7 bases, and 10 bases separated the two germline ends. DNA of the CDR3: TGTGCCAGTAGTATAGGGGAGGGGTTTGGCTACACCTTC. As protein: CASSIGEGFGYTF.

The chain carries TRBV7-9 and TRBJ1-2; 7 nucleotides align to TRBD1. The germline gives CDR1 SEHNR, CDR2 FQNEAQ (reference sequence). The CDR3 contains 15 residues. After removal of 5 bases from V and 2 bases from J, the junction contained 8 bases not matched to a gene. Here the CDR3 reads CASSPGAGGNYGYTF. The DNA for the CDR3 is TGTGCCAGCAGCCCCGGCGCAGGGGGGAACTATGGCTACACCTTC.

The DNA for the CDR3 is TGTGCCAGCAGTTCGAACGTGGAGCAGTACTTC. Translation gives CASSSNVEQYF. The chain is built from TRBV28 and TRBJ2-7, with D unclear. Deletions cut 4 bases from V and 7 bases from J, with 8 bases between. CDR3 size: 11 residues. The germline V gene encodes CDR1 MDHEN and CDR2 SYDVKM.

J is TRBJ2-1 and V is TRBV14; D may correspond to TRBD1 or TRBD2 (5 bases each). With 6 bases removed from V and 7 bases from J, the gap between germline ends came to 13 bases. The CDR3 has 13 residues. CDR1 is SGHDN, CDR2 FVKESK, per germline. CDR3 residues: CASRVGRRNEQFF. CDR3 DNA sequence: TGTGCCAGCAGAGTGGGACGCCGAAATGAGCAGTTCTTC.

The chain combines TRBV28 with TRBJ1-2; 10 positions match TRBD1. Trimming cost V 5 bases and J 6 bases; bases outside gene matches: 12. The CDR3 loop spans 16 amino acids. Germline V lookup: CDR1 MDHEN, CDR2 SYDVKM. CDR3 DNA sequence: TGTGCCAGCAGTCCCGGGACAGGGGTATGGGGTGATGGCTACACCTTC. Translation: CASSPGTGVWGDGYTF.

V is TRBV7-8 and J is TRBJ2-7, with 7 bases identical to TRBD2. The CDR3 contains 14 residues. Losses at the gene ends were 7 bases for V and 4 bases for J; bases not matched to a gene: 10. Germline V gene data show CDR1 as SGHVS and CDR2 as FQNEAQ. CDR3 sequence: CASTYQRDAYEQYF. The CDR3, as DNA: TGTGCCAGCACATACCAGCGGGACGCGTACGAGCAGTACTTC.

The chain joins TRBV13 to TRBJ1-2; 9 bases align to TRBD1. J gave up 7 bases and V 0 bases, and 6 bases lay outside the gene matches. The CDR3 runs to 15 residues. Germline V gene lookup returns CDR1 PRHDT and CDR2 FYEKMQ (reference sequence). The chain's CDR3 is CASSLGDRGTGGYTF. The CDR3 region has the DNA TGTGCCAGCAGCTTAGGGGACAGGGGAACGGGTGGCTACACCTTC.

This clone was seen once. The chain has TRBV5-1 and TRBJ1-2; possibly TRBD1 for D (6 bases). The V end was cut by 5 bases, the J end by 0 bases, with 17 bases between. Germline V CDR1 and CDR2: SGHRS, YFSETQ. The CDR3 loop spans 16 amino acids. CDR3 sequence: CASRTSPGAANYGYTF. The CDR3 DNA is TGCGCCAGCAGAACCTCCCCGGGGGCAGCTAACTATGGCTACACCTTC. Full variable domain (missing parts from reference TRBV5-1 and TRBJ1-2): KAGVTQTPRYLIKTRGQQVTLSCSPISGHRSVSWYQQTPGQGLQFLFEYFSETQRNKGNFPGRFSGRQFSNSRSEMNVSTLELGDSALYLCASRTSPGAANYGYTFGSGTRLTVV.

This chain uses TRBV28 with TRBJ2-3; D might be TRBD1 (6 bases). Trimming took 4 bases from V and 5 from J, leaving 19 bases between them. This CDR3 is built from 16 residues. Germline V gene data show CDR1 as MDHEN and CDR2 as SYDVKM. The CDR3 nucleotides are TGTGCCAGCAGTTCCCCCGGCGTGGGGGCGGGAGATACGCAGTATTTT. Translated, it gives CASSSPGVGAGDTQYF.

The genes are TRBV5-8 and TRBJ2-3; tentative D call: TRBD2 (6 bases). The CDR3 is made up of 15 amino acids. V was shortened by 2 bases and J by 0 bases, with 10 bases between the two germline ends. Germline CDR1 is SGHTS and CDR2 is YDEGEE. CDR3 loop: CASSFGLHSTDTQYF. CDR3 DNA sequence: TGTGCCAGCAGCTTTGGACTACACAGCACAGATACGCAGTATTTT.

V and J are TRBV4-1 and TRBJ1-2; D uncertain. The CDR3 consists of 16 residues. Trimming stripped 6 bases from V and 4 bases from J, with 21 bases between. The germline CDR1 and CDR2 sequences are MGHRA and YSYEKL. This CDR3 is CASRKPSTKSSYGYTF. In DNA, the CDR3 is TGCGCCAGCAGAAAACCCTCTACTAAATCATCCTATGGCTACACCTTC.

This rearrangement joins TRBV2 to TRBJ2-2, with TRBD2 matching 13 bases. CDR1 and CDR2 (germline): SNHLY, FYNNEI. CDR3 length equals 15 residues. The V segment lost 8 bases and the J segment 7 bases; nucleotides outside the gene matches: 7. This chain's CDR3 is CASLGLAGAGGELFF. The DNA of the CDR3 is TGTGCCAGCCTTGGACTAGCGGGAGCGGGCGGGGAGCTGTTTTTT.

This chain connects TRBV28 to TRBJ2-4, with D possibly being TRBD1 or TRBD2 (6 bases each). Germline V gene sequence: CDR1 MDHEN, CDR2 SYDVKM. This CDR3 has 12 residues. V was pared by 2 bases and J by 8 bases, with 7 bases between. CDR3 nucleotides: TGTGCCAGCAGTTTACGGGGGCACATTCAGTACTTC. It codes for CASSLRGHIQYF.

The CDR3 here is CASSFRGGVRATGANVLTF. CDR3 DNA: TGTGCCAGCAGTTTCCGGGGGGGAGTACGAGCAACTGGGGCCAACGTCCTGACTTTC. V usage is TRBV28 and J usage is TRBJ2-6, with TRBD2 matching over 8 bases. The CDR3 covers 19 residues. Germline V gene sequence: CDR1 MDHEN, CDR2 SYDVKM. V dropped 3 bases and J dropped 2; count of bases not matched to a gene: 12.

The chain carries TRBV27 and TRBJ1-1; 8 bases match TRBD1. Germline CDR1 and CDR2: MNHEY and SMNVEV (reference sequence). Trimming cost V 0 bases and J 1 base; bases outside gene matches: 1. This CDR3 region has 15 residues. CDR3 DNA: TGTGCCAGCAGTTTATCTGGGACAGGGAACACTGAAGCTTTCTTT. Translation gives CASSLSGTGNTEAFF.

The chain couples TRBV10-2 to TRBJ1-5; no firm D call. Germline V lookup: CDR1 WSHSY, CDR2 SAAADI. The CDR3 is made up of 12 amino acids. The V gene lost 3 bases and the J gene lost 5 bases, with 5 bases spanning the gap. This CDR3 reads CASSDLHQPQHF. The CDR3 DNA reads as TGCGCCAGCAGTGATCTCCATCAGCCCCAGCATTTT.

The J gene is TRBJ2-1, the V gene TRBV19; tentative D call: TRBD2 (5 bases). V lost 4 bases and J 3 bases, leaving 10 bases between the germline ends. The CDR3 runs to 14 residues. The germline V gene has CDR1 LNHDA and CDR2 SQIVND (reference sequence). The CDR3 DNA is TGTGCCAGTAGTACCCCTCGGGGCTACAATGAGCAGTTCTTC. Amino acid sequence: CASSTPRGYNEQFF.

The chain joins TRBV28 to TRBJ1-5; maybe TRBD1 (5 bases). The V gene lost 1 base and the J gene lost 5 bases, with 9 bases spanning the gap. There are 14 residues in the CDR3. CDR1 is MDHEN, CDR2 SYDVKM, per germline. DNA for the CDR3: TGTGCCAGCAGTTTATTTGACAGCTATCAGCCCCAGCATTTT. It is translated as CASSLFDSYQPQHF.

The rearrangement joins TRBV19 to TRBJ2-1, with 11 nucleotides matching TRBD2. CDR1 and CDR2 (germline): LNHDA, SQIVND (reference sequence). V lost 5 bases and J lost 12; bases outside the gene matches: 6. The CDR3 extends over 13 amino acids. CDR3 sequence: CASSDLAGGRQFF. CDR3 bases: TGTGCCAGTAGTGACCTAGCGGGAGGTCGGCAGTTCTTC. Full variable domain (outside the CDR3, taken from reference TRBV19 and TRBJ2-1): DGGITQSPKYLFRKEGQNVTLSCEQNLNHDAMYWYRQDPGQGLRLIYYSQIVNDFQKGDIAEGYSVSREKKESFPLTVTSAQKNPTAFYLCASSDLAGGRQFFGPGTRLTVL.

The chain employs TRBV18 and TRBJ2-7; D not certain. Germline CDR1 and CDR2: KGHSH and LQKENI. The V end lost 3 bases, the J end lost 2 bases, and 14 bases lay between the germline ends. The length of the CDR3 is 15 residues. This CDR3 is CASSPGRGSTYEQYF. In DNA form, the CDR3 reads TGTGCCAGCTCACCCGGACGTGGCTCAACCTACGAGCAGTACTTC.

The J gene is TRBJ2-2, the V gene TRBV27, with TRBD2 identical over 13 bases. Germline lookup yields CDR1 MNHEY and CDR2 SMNVEV (reference sequence). Trimming at V came to 4 bases and at J to 6 bases, leaving 8 bases not matched to a gene. The CDR3 is 17 amino acids. The CDR3: CASSSPGLAGEAGELFF. The CDR3 nucleotides are TGTGCCAGCAGTTCGCCCGGACTAGCGGGAGAGGCCGGGGAGCTGTTTTTT.

The chain carries TRBV25-1 and TRBJ2-5; TRBD1 might be the D (6 bases). CDR1 is MGHDK and CDR2 is SYGVNS in the germline V gene. The V end lost 3 bases, the J end lost 5 bases, and 16 bases lay between the germline ends. This CDR3 spans 15 amino acids. The CDR3 coding sequence is TGTGCCAGCAGTGACAGGGGCCCTTCGGAGGAGACCCAGTACTTC. It yields the protein CASSDRGPSEETQYF.